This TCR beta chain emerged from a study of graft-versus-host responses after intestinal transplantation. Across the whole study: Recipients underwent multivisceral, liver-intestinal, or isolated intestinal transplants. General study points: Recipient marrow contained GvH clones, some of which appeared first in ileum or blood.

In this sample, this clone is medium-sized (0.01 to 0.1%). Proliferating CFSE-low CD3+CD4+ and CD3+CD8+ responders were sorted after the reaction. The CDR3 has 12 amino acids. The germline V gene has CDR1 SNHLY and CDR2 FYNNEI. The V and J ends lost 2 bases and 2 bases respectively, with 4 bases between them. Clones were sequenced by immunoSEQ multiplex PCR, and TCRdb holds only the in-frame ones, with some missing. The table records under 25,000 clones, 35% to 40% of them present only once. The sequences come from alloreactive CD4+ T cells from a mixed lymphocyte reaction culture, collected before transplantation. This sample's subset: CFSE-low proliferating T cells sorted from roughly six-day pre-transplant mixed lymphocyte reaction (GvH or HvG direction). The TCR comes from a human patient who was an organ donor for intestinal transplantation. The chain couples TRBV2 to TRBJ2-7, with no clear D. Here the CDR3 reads CASSESPYEQYF. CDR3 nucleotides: TGTGCCAGCAGTGAATCGCCCTACGAGCAGTACTTC.